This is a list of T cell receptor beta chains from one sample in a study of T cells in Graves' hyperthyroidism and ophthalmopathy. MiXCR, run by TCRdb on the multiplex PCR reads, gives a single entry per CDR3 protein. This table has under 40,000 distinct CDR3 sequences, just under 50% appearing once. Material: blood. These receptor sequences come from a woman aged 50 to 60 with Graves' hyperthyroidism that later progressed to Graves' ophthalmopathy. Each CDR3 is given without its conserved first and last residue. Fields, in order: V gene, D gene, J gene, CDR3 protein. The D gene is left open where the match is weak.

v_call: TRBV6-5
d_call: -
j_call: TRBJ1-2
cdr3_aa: ASSYSWGIYGYT

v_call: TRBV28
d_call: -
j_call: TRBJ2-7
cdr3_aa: ASIMSGPSYEQY

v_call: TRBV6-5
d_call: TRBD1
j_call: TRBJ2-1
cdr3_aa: AISPPGGPNEQF

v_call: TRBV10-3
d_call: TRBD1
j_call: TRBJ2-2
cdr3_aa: ATRQGISGELF

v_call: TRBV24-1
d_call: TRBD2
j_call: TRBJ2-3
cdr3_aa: ATSDLVAGGTDTQY

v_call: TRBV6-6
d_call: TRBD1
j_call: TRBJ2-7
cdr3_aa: ASSSQGGEQY

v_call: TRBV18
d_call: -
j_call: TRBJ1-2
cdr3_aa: ASSPLEAYGYT

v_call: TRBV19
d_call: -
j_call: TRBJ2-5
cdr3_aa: ASSSSDGETRY

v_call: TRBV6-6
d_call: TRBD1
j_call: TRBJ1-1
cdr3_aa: ASSYGQGGDTEAF

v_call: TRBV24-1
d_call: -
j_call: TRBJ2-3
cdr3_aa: ATSDLEFASTDTQY

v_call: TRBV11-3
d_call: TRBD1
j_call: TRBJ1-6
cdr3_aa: ASSLDQGGTGLH

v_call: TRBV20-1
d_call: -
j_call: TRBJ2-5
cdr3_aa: SAAARRETQY

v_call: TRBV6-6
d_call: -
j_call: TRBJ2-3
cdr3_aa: ASSQSTRTDTQY

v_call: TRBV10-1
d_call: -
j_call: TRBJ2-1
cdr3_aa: ASSEGQPTNEQF

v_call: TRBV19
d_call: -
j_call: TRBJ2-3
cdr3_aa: ASSIPLVDTQY

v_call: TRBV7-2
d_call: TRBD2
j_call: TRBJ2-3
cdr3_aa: ASSRRGVGTSSDTQY

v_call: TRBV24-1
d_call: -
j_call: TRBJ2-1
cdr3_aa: ATSESYERGEQF

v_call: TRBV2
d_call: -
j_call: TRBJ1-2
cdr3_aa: ASSERGSGNT

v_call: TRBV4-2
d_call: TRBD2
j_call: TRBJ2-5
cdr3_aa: ASSQGTSGGGAETQY

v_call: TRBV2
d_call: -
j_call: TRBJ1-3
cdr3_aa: ASTDASGNTIY

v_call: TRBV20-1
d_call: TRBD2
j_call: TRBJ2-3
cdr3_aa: SAPGLATDTQY

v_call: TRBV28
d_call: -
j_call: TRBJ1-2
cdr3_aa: ASSLYRGGGYT

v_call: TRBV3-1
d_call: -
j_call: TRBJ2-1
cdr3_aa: ASSTDYNEQF

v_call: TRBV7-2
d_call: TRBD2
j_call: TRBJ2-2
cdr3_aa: ASTPQGLAANTGELF

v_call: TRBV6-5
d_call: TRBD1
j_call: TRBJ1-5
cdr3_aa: ASSQTGSNQPQH

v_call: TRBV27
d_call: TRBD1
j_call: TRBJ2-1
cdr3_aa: ASSRQGNEQF

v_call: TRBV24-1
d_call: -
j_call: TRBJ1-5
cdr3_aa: ATSDPQGSQPQH

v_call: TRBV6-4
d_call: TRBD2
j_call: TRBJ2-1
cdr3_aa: AGSEPAGASGEQF

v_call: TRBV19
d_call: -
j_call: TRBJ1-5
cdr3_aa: ASTYGPSNQPQH

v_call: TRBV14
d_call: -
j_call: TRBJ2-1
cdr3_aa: ASSQERPTPPPPLAFSYNEQF

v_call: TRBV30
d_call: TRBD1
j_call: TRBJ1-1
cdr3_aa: AWATGAAGRSNTEAF

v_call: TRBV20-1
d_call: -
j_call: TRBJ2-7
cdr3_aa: SARTQYVYEQY

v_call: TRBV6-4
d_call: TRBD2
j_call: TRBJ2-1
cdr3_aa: ASSESGSVREQF